The 2 T cell receptor beta chains below come from one sample, sequenced in a study of shared clonotypes between healthy human individuals. Generated by immunoSEQ multiplex PCR, the TCRdb table keeps only in-frame clones and is missing some. The data show some 2.4 million clones, 80% to 95% seen once. Sample: naive CD4+ T cells from PBMCs. As to subset: CD45RA+ positively selected. The receptors were sampled from a man aged 18 to 30 in good health. Some clones in this sample may be carry-over from other donors' samples.

The chain combines TRBV28 with TRBJ1-1; maybe TRBD1 (5 bases). Germline-derived CDR1 and CDR2 are MDHEN and SYDVKM. V dropped 5 bases and J dropped 1 base, with 14 bases sitting between them. CDR3 length equals 15 residues. The CDR3 loop is CASSRGPLKNTEAFF. The DNA of the CDR3 is TGTGCCAGCAGTCGGGGCCCGCTGAAGAACACTGAAGCTTTCTTT.

This chain connects TRBV27 to TRBJ2-7, with D unclear. CDR1 is MNHEY and CDR2 is SMNVEV in the germline V gene (reference sequence). The CDR3 length is 14 residues. V was clipped by 4 bases and J by 6 bases, with 16 bases between them. The CDR3 sequence: CASSSPPRVREQYF. CDR3 DNA sequence: TGTGCCAGCAGTTCCCCCCCACGGGTCCGCGAGCAGTACTTC.